This TCR beta chain was observed in a study of blood T cell repertoires in COVID-19. Clones were sequenced by immunoSEQ multiplex PCR, and TCRdb holds only the in-frame ones, with some missing. The sample yields under 300,000 clones, around 86% seen once. Input material: PBMCs or T cells enriched from blood (not recorded which). The sequence came from a man aged 18 to 30 who had recovered from COVID-19.

The CDR3 DNA follows: TGTGCCAGCAGCCTGGCAGGGAGCAATCAGCCCCAGCATTTT. Its translation is CASSLAGSNQPQHF. The genes are TRBV3-1 (or the pseudogene TRBV3-2) and TRBJ1-5; D might be TRBD1 (5 bases). The germline V and J ends were trimmed by 4 bases and 1 base, with 8 bases remaining between them. Germline V CDR1 and CDR2: LGHDT, YNNKEL (reference sequence). The CDR3 is made up of 14 amino acids.